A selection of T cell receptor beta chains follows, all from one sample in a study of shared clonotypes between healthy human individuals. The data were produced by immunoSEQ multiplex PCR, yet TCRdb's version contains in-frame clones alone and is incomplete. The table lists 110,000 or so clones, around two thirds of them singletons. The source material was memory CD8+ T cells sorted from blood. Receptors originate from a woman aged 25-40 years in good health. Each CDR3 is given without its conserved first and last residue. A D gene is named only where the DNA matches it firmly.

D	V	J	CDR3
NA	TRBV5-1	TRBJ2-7	ASSLTGRSYEQY
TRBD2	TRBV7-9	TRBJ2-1	ATKGTSAYNEQF
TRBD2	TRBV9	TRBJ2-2	ASSVGVVSGRTGELF
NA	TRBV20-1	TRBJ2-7	SAREGYEQY
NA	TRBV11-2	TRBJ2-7	ASSLGPNYEQY
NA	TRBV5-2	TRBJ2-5	ASSWRGQEVTQY
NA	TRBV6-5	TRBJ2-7	ASSAGLEAGVKY
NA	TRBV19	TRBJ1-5	ASSIWGGSNQPQH
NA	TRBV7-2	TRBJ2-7	ASSLITGPLGEQY
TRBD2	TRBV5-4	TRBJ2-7	ASSELAGPYEQY
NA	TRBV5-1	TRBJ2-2	ASSPRERGTGELF
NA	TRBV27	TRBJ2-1	ASRGPAPEQF
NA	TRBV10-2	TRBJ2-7	ASRDWRGEQY
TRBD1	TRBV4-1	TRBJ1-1	ASSQHGTGITEAF
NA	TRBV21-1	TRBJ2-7	ASSDYEQY
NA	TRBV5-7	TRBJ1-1	ASSHPGPCSRTEAF
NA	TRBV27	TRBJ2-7	ASTSSLDPTYEQY
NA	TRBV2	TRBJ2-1	ASSEGAGSFDEQF
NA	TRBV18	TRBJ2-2	ASSHRDSANTGELF
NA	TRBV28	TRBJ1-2	ASSYAYGYT
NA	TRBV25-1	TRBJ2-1	ASTPESGNEQF
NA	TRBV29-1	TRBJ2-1	SVLSGGEYPYNEQF
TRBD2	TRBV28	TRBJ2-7	ASSPIRLAVYEQY
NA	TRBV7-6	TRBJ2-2	ASSSSVRQTGTGELF
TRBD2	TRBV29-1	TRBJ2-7	SVGSGLAAIYEQY
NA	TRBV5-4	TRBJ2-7	ASSAGGTGRNYEQY
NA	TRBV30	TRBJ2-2	AWSVTGELF
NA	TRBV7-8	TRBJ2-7	ASSLMGAREQY
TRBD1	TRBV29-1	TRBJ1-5	SVQGAPGQPQH
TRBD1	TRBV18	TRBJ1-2	ASSPGTGNPDGYT
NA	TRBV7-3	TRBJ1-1	ASSRTDGTEAF
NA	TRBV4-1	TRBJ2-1	ASSQGWSSYNEQF
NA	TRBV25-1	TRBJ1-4	ASSDSGQQNEKLF
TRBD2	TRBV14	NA	ASSHWSGSFYEQY
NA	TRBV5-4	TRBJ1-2	ASSLEGDVYGYT
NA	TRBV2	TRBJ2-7	ASRSEGSYEQY
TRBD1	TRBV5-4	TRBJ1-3	ASSSPGTGVGNTIY
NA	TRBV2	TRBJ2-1	ASIQGRGNEQF
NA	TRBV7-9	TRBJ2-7	ASSPTVSYEQY
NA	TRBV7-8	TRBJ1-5	ASSLSRDSPQH
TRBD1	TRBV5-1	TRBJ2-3	ASSSRGQGRDTQY